The entry below gives a single T cell receptor (beta chain) sequence along with its context. Its antigen is not known. The second PCR ran about 6 to 12 cycles with a sample-barcoded 5' primer and J-beta primers. MiXCR was run by TCRdb on the 5' RACE reads, yielding one entry per CDR3 protein. The sample has about 2 million distinct CDR3 sequences, 49% seen once. All donors came from Russia, were Caucasian and healthy, and spanned ages roughly 6 to 100. There were at least 5.5 micrograms of total RNA extracted from every sample. The data were taken from a study of blood T cells in healthy people across ages. Findings of the study overall: Shifts in expanded clonotypes may have been confounded by donor CMV status, which was unknown. Relative to aged donors, long-lived donors carried more naive CD4+ cells and displayed higher diversity.

The CDR3 loop spans 16 amino acids. Germline CDR1 and CDR2: SGHTA and FQGNSA. J gave up 3 bases and V 0 bases, and 3 bases lay outside the gene matches. This clonotype was sampled from a woman aged 40 to 55 in good health. The V and J genes are TRBV7-2 and TRBJ2-7; 12 bases align to TRBD1. What was sequenced was blood. The CDR3 region is CASSLAGQGAFYEQYF. In DNA form, the CDR3 reads TGTGCCAGCAGCTTAGCGGGACAGGGGGCATTCTACGAGCAGTACTTC.